These 22 T cell receptor beta chains share one sample of origin, sequenced in a study of blood T cells in healthy people across ages. A second PCR of roughly 7 to 11 cycles used a sample-barcoded 5' primer and a J-beta primer mix. TCRdb analysed the 5' RACE reads with MiXCR anew, one entry per CDR3 protein. The sample includes approximately 850,000 distinct CDR3 sequences, 58% of them seen just once. Material for sequencing was blood. These receptor sequences come from a young man in good health.

The chain joins TRBV14 to TRBJ2-3; no reliable D call. This CDR3 contains 15 residues. Germline V gene data show CDR1 as SGHDN and CDR2 as FVKESK. Trimming took 0 bases from V and 9 from J, leaving 16 bases between them. In DNA, the CDR3 is TGTGCCAGCAGCCAAGATCTTAGCCATAGGAGCACGCAGTATTTT. It yields the protein CASSQDLSHRSTQYF.

This chain links TRBV9 with TRBJ1-4; possible D gene TRBD1, 5 bases. Deletions cut 3 bases from V and 2 bases from J, with 14 bases between. Germline CDR1 is SGDLS and CDR2 is YYNGEE. CDR3 size: 16 residues. CDR3 DNA: TGTGCCAGCAGCGGCGGGGACCACAGGACTAATGAAAAACTGTTTTTT. Translation gives CASSGGDHRTNEKLFF.

The chain couples TRBV24-1 to TRBJ2-1, with TRBD1 matching 9 bases. This CDR3 is 12 amino acids long. CDR1 and CDR2 from the germline V gene are KGHDR and SFDVKD. With 12 bases clipped from V and 8 bases from J, the junction kept 7 bases outside the gene matches. CDR3 bases: TGTGCCTCGGGACAGGGAGGAGATGAGCAGTTCTTC. Protein: CASGQGGDEQFF.

This clonotype was counted a single time. The chain employs TRBV7-9 and TRBJ2-3; maybe TRBD2 (5 bases). Between the trimmed V and J ends, which lost 3 bases and 1 base, there was a span of 14 bases. The CDR3 is 16 amino acids. The germline V gene encodes CDR1 SEHNR and CDR2 FQNEAQ (reference sequence). The CDR3 loop is CASSLASPTGTDTQYF. The CDR3 nucleotides are TGTGCCAGCAGCTTGGCTAGCCCAACTGGCACAGATACGCAGTATTTT.

The J gene is TRBJ2-1, the V gene TRBV24-1, with 7 positions matching TRBD2. The CDR3 totals 18 residues. The V and J ends lost 3 bases and 1 base, in that order; junction bases with no gene match: 11. Germline loops: CDR1 KGHDR, CDR2 SFDVKD. The DNA for the CDR3 is TGTGCCACCAGTGATCCGGGAGGCGGGATTGGGTCCTACAATGAGCAGTTCTTC. This translates into CATSDPGGGIGSYNEQFF.

The table lists this clonotype with a count of one. The genes are TRBV27 and TRBJ2-3; D is ambiguous. The CDR3 runs 13 residues. Between the trimmed V and J ends, which lost 8 bases and 0 bases, there was a span of 9 bases. The germline V gene has CDR1 MNHEY and CDR2 SMNVEV (reference sequence). The DNA for the CDR3 is TGTGCCAGCCGGTGGTATAGCACAGATACGCAGTATTTT. The encoded protein is CASRWYSTDTQYF.

Details on this clonotype: The junction shows a germline mismatch at one end, possibly a read error. V and J are TRBV7-9 and TRBJ2-4; 9 nucleotides line up with TRBD1. The DNA matches TRBJ2-7 better at its end, which makes the J call doubtful. This CDR3 has 15 amino acids. The germline gives CDR1 SEHNR, CDR2 FQNEAQ (reference sequence). The CDR3 here is CAGSLVGDRAYEQYF. DNA of the CDR3: TGTGCCGGCAGCTTAGTGGGGGACAGGGCCTACGAGCAGTACTTC.

DNA for the CDR3: TGTGCCAGCACATACACGCGGCAGGGGGTAGAGACCCAGTACTTC. Protein product: CASTYTRQGVETQYF. This chain uses TRBV6-6 with TRBJ2-5; 7 nucleotides agree with TRBD1. Germline lookup yields CDR1 MNHNY and CDR2 SVGAGI (reference sequence). The CDR3 covers 15 residues. J was trimmed by 4 bases and V by 7 bases; bases with no gene match: 12.

The chain couples TRBV6-2 or TRBV6-3 to TRBJ2-4; D might be TRBD1 (6 bases). Matching the DNA end better, TRBJ2-7 makes the J call doubtful. Germline V gene data show CDR1 as MNHEY and CDR2 as SVGEGT. There are 13 residues in the CDR3. CDR3 nucleotides: TGTGCCAGCAGAAATGCAGGGGACTACGAGCAGTACTTC. This encodes CASRNAGDYEQYF.

The genes are TRBV4-2 and TRBJ2-7; a weak D match, TRBD2 (5 bases). CDR3 length: 14 residues. V gave up 3 bases and J gave up 7 bases, with 16 bases separating them. The germline V gene encodes CDR1 LGHNA and CDR2 YNFKEQ. The CDR3 loop reads CASSQTERTGEQYF. The CDR3 DNA sequence: TGTGCCAGCAGCCAGACGGAGCGCACGGGAGAGCAGTACTTC.

The gene calls are TRBV7-9 and TRBJ2-7; D tentatively fits TRBD1 or TRBD2 (5 bases each). Germline CDR1 SEHNR, CDR2 FQNEAQ (reference sequence). Trimming took 8 bases from V and 5 from J, leaving 19 bases between them. CDR3 length: 14 residues. The CDR3 here is CASARVSGSHEQYF. The CDR3 bases are TGTGCCAGCGCCCGCGTTTCAGGGAGCCACGAGCAGTACTTC.

This clonotype was detected only a few times. The chain is built from TRBV20-1 and TRBJ1-2; 7 bases fit TRBD1. Germline V gene sequence: CDR1 DFQATT, CDR2 SNEGSKA (reference sequence). The length of the CDR3 is 13 residues. The junction had 4 bases not matched to a gene; V was cut back by 6 bases and J by 0 bases. The CDR3 reads CSARDSTNYGYTF. CDR3 nucleotide sequence: TGCAGTGCCAGGGACAGTACTAACTATGGCTACACCTTC.

The chain joins TRBV7-4 to TRBJ1-5; D remains unclear. Germline V gene sequence: CDR1 SGHVT, CDR2 SQSDAQ. CDR3 length equals 14 residues. V gave up 5 bases and J gave up 6 bases, with 14 bases separating them. The CDR3 here is CASSPSRAVQPQHF. In DNA form, the CDR3 reads TGTGCCAGCAGCCCTAGTCGGGCCGTTCAGCCCCAGCATTTT.

This clonotype was observed many times. This chain uses TRBV7-2 with TRBJ2-6, with D possibly TRBD1 on 6 matching bases. V was clipped by 7 bases and J by 4 bases, with 11 bases between them. The CDR3 extends over 14 amino acids. Germline CDR1 and CDR2: SGHTA and FQGNSA. The CDR3 here is CASTLDRGANVLTF. CDR3 in DNA: TGTGCCAGCACACTTGACAGGGGGGCCAACGTCCTGACTTTC.

This clonotype has a handful of counts. This chain uses TRBV3-1 with TRBJ2-6; D unclear. The CDR3 has 15 amino acids. V was shortened by 1 base and J by 3 bases, with 7 bases between the two germline ends. Per the germline V gene, CDR1 is LGHDT and CDR2 is YNNKEL (reference sequence). The DNA of the CDR3 is TGTGCCAGCAGCCAAGTCGAGGTTGGGGCCAACGTCCTGACTTTC. It translates to CASSQVEVGANVLTF.

The chain links TRBV6-1 to TRBJ2-7; 7 nucleotides match TRBD2. Trimming took 2 bases from V and 1 from J; bases not matched to a gene: 5. There are 15 residues in the CDR3. Germline-derived CDR1 and CDR2 are MNHNS and SASEGT. Here the CDR3 reads CASSETTSPSYEQYF. CDR3 nucleotides: TGTGCCAGCAGTGAAACGACTAGCCCATCCTACGAGCAGTACTTC.

V usage is TRBV6-1 and J usage is TRBJ2-5, with D maybe TRBD2 (5 bases). Trimming left V 4 bases short and J 5 bases short, with 11 bases between. In germline, CDR1 is MNHNS, CDR2 SASEGT. The CDR3 extends over 13 amino acids. CDR3 protein: CASSGGPRETQYF. CDR3 in DNA: TGTGCCAGCAGTGGCGGGCCTAGGGAGACCCAGTACTTC.

The V and J genes are TRBV6-6 and TRBJ2-3, with D uncertain. V gave up 8 bases and J gave up 2 bases, with 17 bases separating them. Germline CDR1 is MNHNY and CDR2 is SVGAGI (reference sequence). The CDR3 is 15 amino acids. CDR3 nucleotide sequence: TGTGCCAGCCTATCCAGGAGCTTCAACACAGATACGCAGTATTTT. It is translated as CASLSRSFNTDTQYF.

The chain is built from TRBV13 and TRBJ2-1; 13 bases are a match to TRBD2. V shed 3 bases, J shed 1 base, and the junction held 12 bases outside the gene matches. Germline lookup yields CDR1 PRHDT and CDR2 FYEKMQ (reference sequence). This CDR3 comprises 20 residues. The CDR3 spells CASSFATSGGALGSYNEQFF. CDR3 nucleotides: TGTGCCAGCAGCTTCGCAACTAGCGGGGGGGCTCTTGGGTCCTACAATGAGCAGTTCTTC. The full variable domain, in which reference TRBV13 and TRBJ2-1 provide the parts outside the CDR3, is AAGVIQSPRHLIKEKRETATLKCYPIPRHDTVYWYQQGPGQDPQFLISFYEKMQSDKGSIPDRFSAQQFSDYHSELNMSSLELGDSALYFCASSFATSGGALGSYNEQFFGPGTRLTVL.

The chain has TRBV28 and TRBJ2-3; D gene uncertain. CDR1 and CDR2 (germline): MDHEN, SYDVKM. With 6 bases removed from V and 4 bases from J, the gap between germline ends came to 17 bases. The length of the CDR3 is 15 residues. The CDR3: CASSPDAARADTQYF. Written as DNA, the CDR3 is TGTGCCAGCAGCCCAGACGCGGCTCGGGCAGATACGCAGTATTTT. Variable domain in full (rest from reference TRBV28 and TRBJ2-3): DVKVTQSSRYLVKRTGEKVFLECVQDMDHENMFWYRQDPGLGLRLIYFSYDVKMKEKGDIPEGYSVSREKKERFSLILESASTNQTSMYLCASSPDAARADTQYFGPGTRLTVL.

This clonotype was seen more than once but under ten times. The V gene is TRBV7-3, the J gene TRBJ2-1; D ambiguous. The ends were cut back, 1 base at V and 3 bases at J, with 13 bases in the middle. The germline CDR1 and CDR2 sequences are SGHTA and FQGTGA. The CDR3 length is 16 residues. CDR3 nucleotide sequence: TGTGCCAGCAGCTTAAAACTGTCCAGCGACTACAATGAGCAGTTCTTC. Translation: CASSLKLSSDYNEQFF.

V usage is TRBV9 and J usage is TRBJ1-2; D may be TRBD1 (6 bases). The CDR3 runs to 14 residues. The germline gives CDR1 SGDLS, CDR2 YYNGEE. The CDR3 DNA is TGTGCGAGTTCTCCGGGACACGGAATGCATGGCTACACCTTC. Its translation is CASSPGHGMHGYTF.